The 21 T cell receptor beta chains below all came from one sample that was sequenced in a study of molecular identifiers for immune sequencing clone quantification. MiXCR, run by TCRdb on the PCR reads, gives a single entry per CDR3 protein. The profile shows just under 650,000 distinct CDR3 sequences, 20% of them singletons. Material: naive CD8+ T cells from blood, with Jurkat cell RNA spiked in. Subset reported: FACS-sorted CD8+CD4-CCR7+CD45RA+ naive T cells. The origin of the receptors is a human donor in good health. Some libraries in this study had Jurkat cell RNA spiked in.

This clonotype was picked up many times. This chain joins TRBV28 and TRBJ2-7; 8 positions match TRBD1. After removal of 3 bases from V and 4 bases from J, the junction contained 17 bases not matched to a gene. Germline CDR1 is MDHEN and CDR2 is SYDVKM. This CDR3 has 18 residues. CDR3 nucleotides: TGTGCCAGCAGTTTCCCTCACTATCAGACAGGGGAAGGATACGAGCAGTACTTC. It encodes CASSFPHYQTGEGYEQYF.

The table lists this clonotype with a few counts. The CDR3 sequence is CASSFSGANTEAFF. CDR3 DNA sequence: TGCGCCAGCAGCTTTTCTGGGGCGAACACTGAAGCTTTCTTT. V usage is TRBV5-1 and J usage is TRBJ1-1, with D perhaps matching TRBD1 (5 bases). Trimming shortened V by 2 bases and J by 1 base, and 9 bases separated the two germline ends. CDR1 and CDR2 from the germline V gene are SGHRS and YFSETQ. The CDR3 has 14 residues. The variable domain in full, completed from reference TRBV5-1 and TRBJ1-1, reads KAGVTQTPRYLIKTRGQQVTLSCSPISGHRSVSWYQQTPGQGLQFLFEYFSETQRNKGNFPGRFSGRQFSNSRSEMNVSTLELGDSALYLCASSFSGANTEAFFGQGTRLTVV.

This clonotype has ten or more counts. This chain links TRBV4-1 with TRBJ2-7; 10 nucleotides line up with TRBD1. Germline lookup yields CDR1 MGHRA and CDR2 YSYEKL. CDR3 size: 16 residues. The ends lost 0 bases at V and 5 bases at J; junction bases unmatched: 7. The CDR3 DNA is TGCGCCAGCAGCCAAGATCCGGGACAGGGGTTGGACGAGCAGTACTTC. Protein: CASSQDPGQGLDEQYF.

In this sample, this clonotype turned up many times. This chain uses TRBV6-5 with TRBJ1-5, with a weak D call TRBD1 (5 bases). Germline CDR1 and CDR2: MNHEY and SVGAGI. CDR3 length equals 15 residues. V was trimmed by 0 bases and J by 7 bases, leaving 13 bases between them. DNA for the CDR3: TGTGCCAGCAGTTACTCCGTTGGGGCTGGACAGCCCCAGCATTTT. Its translation is CASSYSVGAGQPQHF.

Many counts were recorded for this clonotype. This chain connects TRBV6-5 to TRBJ1-1; no reliable D call. CDR1 MNHEY and CDR2 SVGAGI come from the germline V gene. Trimming shortened V by 2 bases and J by 7 bases, and 11 bases separated the two germline ends. The CDR3 runs 13 residues. The CDR3 here is CASSYLETDEAFF. CDR3 coding DNA: TGTGCCAGCAGTTACCTAGAGACTGATGAAGCTTTCTTT.

This clonotype was detected ten times or more. The J gene is TRBJ2-3, the V gene TRBV7-2; no definite D call. This CDR3 is 15 amino acids long. V was cut by 4 bases and J by 1 base, with 12 bases left in between. Germline V gene lookup returns CDR1 SGHTA and CDR2 FQGNSA. The CDR3: CASSSWVIGTDTQYF. CDR3 coding DNA: TGTGCCAGCAGCTCATGGGTTATTGGCACAGATACGCAGTATTTT.

There are many counts of this clonotype. V and J are TRBV7-9 and TRBJ2-7; D perhaps matches TRBD2 (5 bases). This CDR3 region has 14 residues. The germline V and J ends were trimmed by 0 bases and 2 bases, with 8 bases remaining between them. Germline values: CDR1 SEHNR, CDR2 FQNEAQ (reference sequence). DNA for the CDR3: TGTGCCAGCAGCTTAGCGACTAAGCCCTACGAGCAGTACTTC. Its translation: CASSLATKPYEQYF.

A remark on this clonotype: This may come from a read error, since a much larger clone is one base off. The chain links TRBV5-1 to TRBJ2-1, with a tentative D call TRBD2 (5 bases). Germline values: CDR1 SGHRS, CDR2 YFSETQ. There are 17 residues in the CDR3. V was clipped by 0 bases and J by 8 bases, with 21 bases between them. CDR3 region: CASSLDFRKASIDEQFF. CDR3 DNA: TGCGCCAGCAGCTTGGATTTTCGGAAAGCTAGCATCGATGAGCAGTTCTTC.

In its sample, this clonotype was seen many times. The chain links TRBV7-9 to TRBJ1-4; D is undetermined. This CDR3 region has 16 residues. V shed 1 base and J shed 4 bases, with 13 bases lying between them. Germline V gives CDR1 SEHNR, CDR2 FQNEAQ (reference sequence). The CDR3 DNA reads TGTGCCAGCAGCTTAGTAGGAGGGCAGCGTAATGAAAAACTGTTTTTT. Its translation is CASSLVGGQRNEKLFF.

This clonotype came up many times. CDR3 loop: CSVVRGTEAFF. The CDR3, as DNA: TGCAGCGTTGTCCGGGGCACTGAAGCTTTCTTT. The chain uses TRBV29-1 and TRBJ1-1; no clear D. This CDR3 spans 11 amino acids. V lost 4 bases and J lost 4, with 7 bases in between. Germline V gene data show CDR1 as SQVTM and CDR2 as ANQGSEA.

This clonotype was counted many times. This rearrangement joins TRBV2 to TRBJ1-4, with D tentatively TRBD1 (6 bases). V was shortened by 6 bases and J by 6 bases, with 23 bases between the two germline ends. This CDR3 has 17 amino acids. CDR1 is SNHLY and CDR2 is FYNNEI in the germline V gene. CDR3 nucleotides: TGTGCCAGCAGGGGCGGTCAGGGGCCCGGGAGCGATGAAAAACTGTTTTTT. Its protein is CASRGGQGPGSDEKLFF. Together with reference TRBV2 and TRBJ1-4, the CDR3 gives the full variable domain: EPEVTQTPSHQVTQMGQEVILRCVPISNHLYFYWYRQILGQKVEFLVSFYNNEISEKSEIFDDQFSVERPDGSNFTLKIRSTKLEDSAMYFCASRGGQGPGSDEKLFFGSGTQLSVL.

In this sample, this clonotype turned up many times. This chain links TRBV28 with TRBJ1-1; D call uncertain. CDR1 MDHEN and CDR2 SYDVKM come from the germline V gene. Trimming stripped 2 bases from V and 4 bases from J, with 11 bases between. The CDR3 runs 14 residues. This chain's CDR3 is CASSLAAGGTEAFF. The CDR3 DNA reads TGTGCCAGCAGTTTAGCGGCTGGTGGCACTGAAGCTTTCTTT.

To note about this clonotype: One base away lies a much larger clone, so this may be a sequencing read error. This rearrangement joins TRBV7-8 to TRBJ2-7; no clear D. The germline gives CDR1 SGHVS, CDR2 FQNEAQ. The CDR3 contains 15 residues. CDR3 nucleotides: TGTGCCAGCAGCTTAGTCCCCGGAAGATCCTACGAGCAGCACTTC. Translating gives CASSLVPGRSYEQHF.

The CDR3 spells CASSEETGSYNEQFF. The CDR3 bases are TGTGCCAGCAGTGAAGAGACAGGGTCCTACAATGAGCAGTTCTTC. The chain joins TRBV28 to TRBJ2-1; 7 bases are a match to TRBD1. The CDR3 loop spans 15 amino acids. Germline assignment: CDR1 MDHEN and CDR2 SYDVKM. The junction had 5 bases not matched to a gene; V was cut back by 5 bases and J by 1 base.

J is TRBJ2-5 and V is TRBV5-3, with 9 bases matching TRBD2. TRBV5-3 is an ORF, and what it does is uncertain. V dropped 5 bases and J dropped 7; count of bases not matched to a gene: 6. The CDR3 has 13 residues. CDR3 in amino acids: CARRRTSDGTQYF. DNA of the CDR3: TGTGCCAGAAGGCGGACTAGCGACGGGACCCAGTACTTC.

About this clonotype: A much larger clone lies one base from this, so it may be a read error. The CDR3 bases are TGTGCCAGCAGCTTAACAGGGTTAAGGACTGGAGCTTTCTTT. Translated: CASSLTGLRTGAFF. This chain connects TRBV7-2 to TRBJ1-1; D possibly corresponds to TRBD1 (6 bases). Germline V CDR1 and CDR2: SGHTA, FQGNSA. The CDR3 extends over 14 amino acids.

This chain connects TRBV23-1 to TRBJ2-1; 9 bases are a match to TRBD1. TRBV23-1 is recorded as an ORF, its role being uncertain. After removal of 2 bases from V and 3 bases from J, the junction contained 14 bases not matched to a gene. The CDR3 has 19 residues. The CDR3 region has the DNA TGCGCCAGCAGTCAAGAAGGCCTCACAGGGGGCCGGGACTACAATGAGCAGTTCTTC. Translation gives CASSQEGLTGGRDYNEQFF.

In regard to this clonotype: A much larger clone lies a single base off, so this may be a read error. The J gene is TRBJ2-7, the V gene TRBV5-1; D unclear. CDR3 length: 15 residues. Germline V gene data show CDR1 as SGHRS and CDR2 as YFSETQ. The CDR3 nucleotides are TGCGCCAGCAGCTTGAAGTCTCCGTACCCCTACGAGCGGTACTTC. Translation: CASSLKSPYPYERYF.

The table lists this clonotype with a few counts. This chain uses TRBV4-1 with TRBJ2-1, with TRBD1 matching over 8 bases. Germline values: CDR1 MGHRA, CDR2 YSYEKL. The CDR3 is 17 residues long. V trimming: 2 bases; J trimming: 2 bases; junction bases outside the gene matches: 8. In DNA form, the CDR3 reads TGCGCCAGCAGCCAAATACAGACAGGGGAGACCTACAATGAGCAGTTCTTC. Translating it yields CASSQIQTGETYNEQFF.

Details on this clonotype: A read error may produce the germline difference seen at one junction end. This chain connects TRBV3-1 to TRBJ2-2; D gene uncertain. CDR1 and CDR2 (germline): LGHDT, YNNKEL (reference sequence). This CDR3 region has 14 residues. The chain's CDR3 is CASSPPTNNGELFF. CDR3 nucleotides: TGTGCCAGCAGCCCCCCAACTAACAACGGGGAGCTGTTTTTT.

The sample holds a few counts of this clonotype. The chain is built from TRBV4-1 and TRBJ2-5; D is ambiguous. Between the trimmed V and J ends, which lost 1 base and 2 bases, there was a span of 14 bases. The CDR3 contains 16 residues. In germline, CDR1 is MGHRA, CDR2 YSYEKL. The CDR3 loop reads CASSQASRTLQETQYF. DNA of the CDR3: TGCGCCAGCAGCCAAGCTAGTAGGACCCTACAAGAGACCCAGTACTTC.